Below are 15 T cell receptor beta chains sequenced from a single sample in a study of T cells expressing NK-cell markers. TCRdb re-analyzed the 5' RACE reads; it lists each CDR3 protein once, without DNA. In all, the sample yields 550,000 to 600,000 distinct CDR3 sequences. The source material was blood T cells: a sorted CD56 or NKG2C T cell subset, CD4+ or CD8+ T cells, or bulk PBMC T cells (not recorded which). Every receptor here comes from a man aged 18 to 30 in good health.

The rearrangement links TRBV12-3 or TRBV12-4 to TRBJ2-3; TCRdb's D call, TRBD2, is unchecked because there is no DNA. The CDR3 has 15 amino acids. This CDR3 reads CASSSGVAGRDTQYF.

The J gene is TRBJ2-1, the V gene TRBV20-1; the TCRdb call, TRBD1, lacks DNA for checking. CDR1 is DFQATT, CDR2 SNEGSKA, per germline (reference sequence). CDR3 length: 16 residues. The CDR3 sequence is CSAREEGQGRPDGQFF.

The chain links TRBV10-3 to TRBJ2-2. Germline V gene data show CDR1 as ENHRY and CDR2 as SYGVKD. CDR3 length: 11 amino acids. The CDR3 sequence: CAISGGGELFF.

The V gene is TRBV12-3 or TRBV12-4, the J gene TRBJ2-1. This CDR3 comprises 17 residues. This CDR3 reads CASSLALSPVGYNEQFF.

The chain recombines TRBV2 with TRBJ1-1; TCRdb indicates TRBD1, and absent DNA this call remains unverified. This CDR3 is built from 14 residues. CDR1 and CDR2 from the germline V gene are SNHLY and FYNNEI. This chain's CDR3 is CASSPGAGNTEAFF.

This chain joins TRBV6-5 and TRBJ1-4. Germline lookup yields CDR1 MNHEY and CDR2 SVGAGI. The CDR3 covers 13 residues. Here the CDR3 reads CASSYDGTEKLFF.

The chain joins TRBV6-4 to TRBJ2-3; the D call from TCRdb, TRBD2, cannot be confirmed without DNA. The CDR3 length is 14 residues. CDR1 is MRHNA and CDR2 is SNTAGT in the germline V gene. CDR3: CASYGQAATDTQYF.

The chain carries TRBV6-1 and TRBJ2-3; TCRdb outputs TRBD1, but without DNA this stays unchecked. The germline gives CDR1 MNHNS, CDR2 SASEGT. The CDR3 sequence is 14 residues long. This CDR3 is CASSRRTNTDTQYF.

The V call is TRBV12-3 or TRBV12-4, the J call TRBJ2-3; TCRdb selects TRBD2, and the lack of DNA leaves this call unchecked. The CDR3 runs 16 residues. The CDR3 protein is CASRSLRLATADTQYF.

This chain connects TRBV29-1 to TRBJ2-1; with no DNA, the TCRdb D assignment of TRBD2 cannot be verified. Per germline, CDR1 SQVTM and CDR2 ANQGSEA. The CDR3 has 13 residues. The CDR3 protein is CSLTTGFNNEQFF.

The chain carries TRBV13 and TRBJ2-1; TCRdb indicates TRBD2, and absent DNA this call remains unverified. Germline lookup yields CDR1 PRHDT and CDR2 FYEKMQ (reference sequence). The CDR3 is made up of 16 amino acids. The CDR3 is CASSLGLAGVSNEQFF.

The chain has TRBV12-3 or TRBV12-4 and TRBJ2-1; as DNA is missing, the TRBD2 call by TCRdb cannot be tested. This CDR3 contains 20 residues. This CDR3 is CASSLGGAGGLRSSYNEQFF.

The genes are TRBV7-9 and TRBJ1-1; TCRdb indicates TRBD1, and absent DNA this call remains unverified. Germline assignment: CDR1 SEHNR and CDR2 FQNEAQ (reference sequence). The CDR3 loop spans 13 amino acids. The CDR3 sequence is CASSPPGATEAFF.

This chain uses TRBV18 with TRBJ1-1; the TCRdb call, TRBD1, lacks DNA for checking. Germline CDR1 KGHSH, CDR2 LQKENI. The CDR3 totals 14 residues. CDR3 amino acids: CASSAKQGRTEAFF.

This sequence joins TRBV5-1 and TRBJ2-7. CDR3 length equals 15 residues. Germline V gives CDR1 SGHRS, CDR2 YFSETQ. CDR3 sequence reads: CASSEDGRVTYEQYF.